The 12 T cell receptor beta chains below were found in one sample sequenced in a study of metastatic and nonmetastatic thyroid tumors. Each patient went into thyroid surgery without having received any treatment. TCRdb used MiXCR to call clones anew from the PCR reads. This table holds roughly 61,000 clones, 4% to 5% found once. The source material was blood. The source is a female donor with papillary thyroid cancer or a benign thyroid nodule (not recorded which). Some clones in this sample may be carry-over from other donors' samples.

About this clone itself: At one end the junction does not follow the germline gene, possibly because of a read error. V usage is TRBV24-1 and J usage is TRBJ1-1, with TRBD1 identical over 9 bases. Per the germline V gene, CDR1 is KGHDR and CDR2 is SFDVKD. The CDR3 is 15 amino acids. The DNA for the CDR3 is TGTGCCAGCAGTCAAAACAGGGGGCAGATCACTGAAGCTTTCTTT. Translation gives CASSQNRGQITEAFF.

This clone was counted only a few times. This may be a read error: a much more frequent sequence differs by one nucleotide. V is TRBV19 and J is TRBJ2-4; no reliable D call. V was cut by 0 bases and J by 0 bases, with 12 bases left in between. The germline CDR1 and CDR2 sequences are LNHDA and SQIVND (reference sequence). The CDR3 contains 17 residues. CDR3 sequence (DNA): TGTGCCAGTAGTATAGAGGCAGAAACTATAGCCAAAAACATTCAGTACTTC. Encoded protein: CASSIEAETIAKNIQYF.

This clone was observed many times. The chain has TRBV6-2 or TRBV6-3 and TRBJ1-1; D is unclear. Per the germline V gene, CDR1 is MNHEY and CDR2 is SVGEGT. CDR3 length: 14 amino acids. Trimming shortened V by 6 bases and J by 4 bases, and 15 bases separated the two germline ends. The CDR3 reads CASSKHPEGTEAFF. For the CDR3, the DNA is TGTGCCAGCAGCAAGCACCCGGAAGGCACTGAAGCTTTCTTT.

This clone appeared many times. This chain uses TRBV15 with TRBJ2-4; unclear D gene. The CDR3 has 17 amino acids. CDR1 is LNHNV and CDR2 is YYDKDF in the germline V gene (reference sequence). Trimming took off 0 bases at V and 0 bases at J, with 12 bases between the two ends. In DNA form, the CDR3 reads TGTGCCACCAGCAGAGATAGTAGCAGCATAGCCAAAAACATTCAGTACTTC. It yields the protein CATSRDSSSIAKNIQYF. Combining the CDR3 with reference TRBV15 and TRBJ2-4 gives the whole variable domain DAMVIQNPRYQVTQFGKPVTLSCSQTLNHNVMYWYQQKSSQAPKLLFHYYDKDFNNEADTPDNFQSRRPNTSFCFLDIRSPGLGDTAMYLCATSRDSSSIAKNIQYFGAGTRLSVL.

This clone was counted only a few times. The V and J genes are TRBV28 and TRBJ2-5; 11 nucleotides align to TRBD2. Unmatched junction bases numbered 9, after V lost 6 bases and J lost 0 bases. The CDR3 consists of 17 residues. In germline, CDR1 is MDHEN, CDR2 SYDVKM. This CDR3 reads CASSLIPSGRYQETQYF. The CDR3 DNA reads TGTGCCAGCAGCCTAATCCCTAGCGGGAGGTACCAAGAGACCCAGTACTTC.

In regard to this clone: This clone may be a read error of a much larger clone one base away. The DNA for the CDR3 is TGCGCCAGCATTGACTCACCTCTAGGGAACGGGGAGCTGTTTTTT. This codes for CASIDSPLGNGELFF. This rearrangement joins TRBV10-1 to TRBJ2-2; D is uncertain. Germline CDR1 reads WNHNN; CDR2 reads SYGVQD (reference sequence). V lost 7 bases and J lost 7, with 19 bases in between. The CDR3 totals 15 residues.

In its sample, this clone was seen many times. This rearrangement joins TRBV3-1 to TRBJ2-7; D ambiguous. Germline V CDR1 and CDR2: LGHDT, YNNKEL (reference sequence). The CDR3 is 15 residues long. V lost 3 bases and J 6 bases, leaving 18 bases between the germline ends. The CDR3 loop reads CASSQALLWVGEQYF. The CDR3 DNA reads as TGTGCCAGCAGCCAGGCACTCCTATGGGTAGGCGAGCAGTACTTC.

This clone was observed at least ten times. V usage is TRBV2 and J usage is TRBJ2-2; D not certain. Germline values: CDR1 SNHLY, CDR2 FYNNEI. Trimming removed 5 bases at V and 2 bases at J, with 9 bases between. The CDR3 has 14 amino acids. The chain's CDR3 is CASSRYANTGELFF. The DNA for the CDR3 is TGTGCCAGCAGTCGATATGCCAACACCGGGGAGCTGTTTTTT. The whole variable domain, remainder taken from reference TRBV2 and TRBJ2-2, is EPEVTQTPSHQVTQMGQEVILRCVPISNHLYFYWYRQILGQKVEFLVSFYNNEISEKSEIFDDQFSVERPDGSNFTLKIRSTKLEDSAMYFCASSRYANTGELFFGEGSRLTVL.

This clone was seen at least ten times. V is TRBV7-3 and J is TRBJ1-1; D gene uncertain. V was cut by 4 bases and J by 4 bases, with 10 bases left in between. Germline loops: CDR1 SGHTA, CDR2 FQGTGA. This CDR3 is built from 13 residues. The CDR3 protein is CASSSDTSTEAFF. In nucleotides, the CDR3 is TGTGCCAGCAGCTCCGACACGTCCACTGAAGCTTTCTTT.

This clone was seen repeatedly, ten times or more. This rearrangement joins TRBV9 to TRBJ2-7; 9 positions agree with TRBD2. V gave up 4 bases and J gave up 3 bases; unmatched junction bases: 8. Germline assignment: CDR1 SGDLS and CDR2 YYNGEE. There are 15 residues in the CDR3. CDR3 sequence (DNA): TGTGCCAGCAGCCCCCAGGCGGGAGGGCGCTACGAGCAGTACTTC. Its translation: CASSPQAGGRYEQYF.

This clone was counted ten times or more. It may be a read error: a sequence one base away is much more abundant. The chain employs TRBV12-3 or TRBV12-4 and TRBJ1-1; a possible D gene is TRBD1 (6 bases). The CDR3 totals 12 residues. The CDR3 protein is CASSQRGAEALF. CDR3 nucleotides: TGTGCCAGCAGTCAACGGGGGGCCGAGGCTCTCTTT.

The sample holds many counts of this clone. This sequence joins TRBV10-3 and TRBJ2-3; D is undetermined. Looked up from germline, CDR1 is ENHRY and CDR2 is SYGVKD. Between the trimmed V and J ends, which lost 2 bases and 4 bases, there was a span of 4 bases. The CDR3 has 12 amino acids. The CDR3 nucleotides are TGTGCCATCAGTGAGCCCCCAGATACGCAGTATTTT. Translating gives CAISEPPDTQYF.